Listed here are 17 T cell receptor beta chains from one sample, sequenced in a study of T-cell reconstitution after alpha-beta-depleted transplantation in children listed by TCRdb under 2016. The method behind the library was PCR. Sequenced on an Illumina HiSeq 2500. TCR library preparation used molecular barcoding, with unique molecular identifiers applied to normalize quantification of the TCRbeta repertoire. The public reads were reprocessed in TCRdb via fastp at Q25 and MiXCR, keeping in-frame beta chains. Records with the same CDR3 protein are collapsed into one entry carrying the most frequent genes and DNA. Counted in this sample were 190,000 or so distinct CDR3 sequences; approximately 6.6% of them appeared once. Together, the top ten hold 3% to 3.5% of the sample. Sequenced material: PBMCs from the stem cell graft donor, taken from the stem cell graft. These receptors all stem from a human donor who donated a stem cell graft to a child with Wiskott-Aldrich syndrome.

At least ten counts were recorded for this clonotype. The CDR3 DNA follows: TGTGCCAGCAGTGAATCAGCATTACTAGCGGGATTCACCGGGGAGCTGTTTTTT. As protein: CASSESALLAGFTGELFF. V gene TRBV25-1 combines with J gene TRBJ2-2; 10 bases are shared with TRBD2. Germline V CDR1 and CDR2: MGHDK, SYGVNS. The V and J ends lost 1 base and 4 bases, in that order; junction bases with no gene match: 9. The CDR3 runs 18 residues.

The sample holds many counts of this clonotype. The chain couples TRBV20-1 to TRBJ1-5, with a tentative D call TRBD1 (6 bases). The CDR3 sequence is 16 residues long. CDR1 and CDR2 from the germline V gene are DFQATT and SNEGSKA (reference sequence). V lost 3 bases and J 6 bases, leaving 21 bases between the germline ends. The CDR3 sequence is CSASSPTSGGPQPQHF. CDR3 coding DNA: TGCAGTGCTAGTTCCCCGACGTCGGGGGGGCCTCAGCCCCAGCATTTT.

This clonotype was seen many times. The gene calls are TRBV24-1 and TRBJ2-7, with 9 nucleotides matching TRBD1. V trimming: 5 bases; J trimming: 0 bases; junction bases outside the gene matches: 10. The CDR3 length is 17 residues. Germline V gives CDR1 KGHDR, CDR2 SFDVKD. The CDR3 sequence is CATSGPGQGGGSYEQYF. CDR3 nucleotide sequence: TGTGCCACCAGTGGACCGGGACAGGGCGGGGGCTCCTACGAGCAGTACTTC.

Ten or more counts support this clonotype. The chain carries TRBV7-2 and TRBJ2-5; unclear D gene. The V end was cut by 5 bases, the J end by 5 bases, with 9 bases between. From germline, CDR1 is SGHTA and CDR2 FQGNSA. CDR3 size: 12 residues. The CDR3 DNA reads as TGTGCCAGCAGCCAAACATGGGAGACCCAGTACTTC. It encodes CASSQTWETQYF.

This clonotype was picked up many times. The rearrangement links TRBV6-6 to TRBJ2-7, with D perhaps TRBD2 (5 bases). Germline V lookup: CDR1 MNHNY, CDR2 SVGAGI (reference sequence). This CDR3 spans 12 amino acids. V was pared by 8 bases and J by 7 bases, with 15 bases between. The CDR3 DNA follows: TGTGCCAGCGGGTACACATCGGGGGAGCAGTACTTC. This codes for CASGYTSGEQYF.

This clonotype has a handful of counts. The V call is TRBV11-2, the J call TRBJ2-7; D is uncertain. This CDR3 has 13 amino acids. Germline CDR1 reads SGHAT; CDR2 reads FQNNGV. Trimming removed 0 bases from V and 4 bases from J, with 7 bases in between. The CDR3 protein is CASSLDGVYEQYF. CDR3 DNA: TGTGCCAGCAGCTTAGATGGGGTTTACGAGCAGTACTTC.

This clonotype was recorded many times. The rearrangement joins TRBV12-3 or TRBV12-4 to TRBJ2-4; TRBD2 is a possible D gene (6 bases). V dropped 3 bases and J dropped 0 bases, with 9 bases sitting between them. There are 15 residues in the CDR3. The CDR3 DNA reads TGTGCCAGCAGTTTGGGGGGAGTAGCCAAAAACATTCAGTACTTC. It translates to CASSLGGVAKNIQYF.

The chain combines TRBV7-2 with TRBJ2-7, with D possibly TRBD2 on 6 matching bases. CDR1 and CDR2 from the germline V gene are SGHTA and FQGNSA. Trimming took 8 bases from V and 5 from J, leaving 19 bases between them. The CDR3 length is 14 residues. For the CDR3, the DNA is TGTGCCAGCGGTCTTCGGGGGAGCACGGACGAGCAGTACTTC. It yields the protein CASGLRGSTDEQYF. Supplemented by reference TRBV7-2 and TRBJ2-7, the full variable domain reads GAGVSQSPSNKVTEKGKDVELRCDPISGHTALYWYRQSLGQGLEFLIYFQGNSAPDKSGLPSDRFSAERTGGSVSTLTIQRTQQEDSAVYLCASGLRGSTDEQYFGPGTRLTVT.

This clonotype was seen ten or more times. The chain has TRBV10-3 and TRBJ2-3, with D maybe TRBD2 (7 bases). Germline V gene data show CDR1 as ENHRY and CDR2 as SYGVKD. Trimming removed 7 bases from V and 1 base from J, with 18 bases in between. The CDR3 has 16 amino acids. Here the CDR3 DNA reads TGTGCCATCACCGAAGCATCGGGGGGCGGCACAGATACGCAGTATTTT. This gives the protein CAITEASGGGTDTQYF.

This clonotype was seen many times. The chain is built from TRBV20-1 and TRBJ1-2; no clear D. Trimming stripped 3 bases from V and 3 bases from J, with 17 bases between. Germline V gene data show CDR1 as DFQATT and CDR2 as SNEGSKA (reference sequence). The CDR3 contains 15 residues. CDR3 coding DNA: TGCAGTGCTAGCCTGGTCAGTCAAGGATACTATGGCTACACCTTC. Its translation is CSASLVSQGYYGYTF.

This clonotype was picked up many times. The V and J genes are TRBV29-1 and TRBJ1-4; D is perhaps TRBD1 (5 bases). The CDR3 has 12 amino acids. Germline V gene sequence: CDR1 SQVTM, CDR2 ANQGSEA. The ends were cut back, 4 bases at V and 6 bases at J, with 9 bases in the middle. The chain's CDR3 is CSVGGADEKLFF. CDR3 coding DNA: TGCAGCGTTGGAGGGGCGGATGAAAAACTGTTTTTT.

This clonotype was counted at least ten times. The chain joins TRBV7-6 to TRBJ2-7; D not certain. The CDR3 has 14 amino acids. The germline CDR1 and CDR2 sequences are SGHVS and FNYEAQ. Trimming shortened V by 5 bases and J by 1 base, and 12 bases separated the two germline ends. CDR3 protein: CASSRSDQSYEQYF. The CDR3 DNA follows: TGTGCCAGCAGCCGGAGCGATCAGTCCTACGAGCAGTACTTC.

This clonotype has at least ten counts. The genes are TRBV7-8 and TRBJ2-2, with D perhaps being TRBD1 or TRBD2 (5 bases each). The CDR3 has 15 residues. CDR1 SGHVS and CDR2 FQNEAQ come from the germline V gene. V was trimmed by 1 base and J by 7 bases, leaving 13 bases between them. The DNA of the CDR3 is TGTGCCAGCAGCTTAGGGACACAGAGGGGCGGGGAGCTGTTTTTT. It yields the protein CASSLGTQRGGELFF.

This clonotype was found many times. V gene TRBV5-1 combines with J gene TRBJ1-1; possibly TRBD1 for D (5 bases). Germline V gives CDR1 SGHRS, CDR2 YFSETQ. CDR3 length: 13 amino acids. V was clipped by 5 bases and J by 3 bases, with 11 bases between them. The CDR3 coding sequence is TGCGCCAGCAGGGCGACAGTTGACACTGAAGCTTTCTTT. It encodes CASRATVDTEAFF.

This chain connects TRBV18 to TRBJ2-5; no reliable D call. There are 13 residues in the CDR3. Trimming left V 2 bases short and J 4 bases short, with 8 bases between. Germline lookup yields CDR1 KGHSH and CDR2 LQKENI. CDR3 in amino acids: CASSPRTGETQYF. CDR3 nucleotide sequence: TGTGCCAGCTCACCAAGGACGGGAGAGACCCAGTACTTC.

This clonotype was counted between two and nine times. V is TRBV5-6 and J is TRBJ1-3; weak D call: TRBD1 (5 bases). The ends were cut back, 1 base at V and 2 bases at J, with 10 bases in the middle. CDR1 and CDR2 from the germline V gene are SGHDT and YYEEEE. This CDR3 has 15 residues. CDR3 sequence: CASSLMGTAGNTIYF. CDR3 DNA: TGTGCCAGCAGCTTGATGGGGACGGCTGGAAACACCATATATTTT.

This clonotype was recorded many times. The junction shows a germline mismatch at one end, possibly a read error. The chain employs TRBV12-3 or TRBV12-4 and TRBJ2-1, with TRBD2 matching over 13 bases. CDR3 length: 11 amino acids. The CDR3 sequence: CASSQGLAGVF. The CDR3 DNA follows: TGTGCCAGCAGCCAAGGACTAGCGGGGGTCTTC.